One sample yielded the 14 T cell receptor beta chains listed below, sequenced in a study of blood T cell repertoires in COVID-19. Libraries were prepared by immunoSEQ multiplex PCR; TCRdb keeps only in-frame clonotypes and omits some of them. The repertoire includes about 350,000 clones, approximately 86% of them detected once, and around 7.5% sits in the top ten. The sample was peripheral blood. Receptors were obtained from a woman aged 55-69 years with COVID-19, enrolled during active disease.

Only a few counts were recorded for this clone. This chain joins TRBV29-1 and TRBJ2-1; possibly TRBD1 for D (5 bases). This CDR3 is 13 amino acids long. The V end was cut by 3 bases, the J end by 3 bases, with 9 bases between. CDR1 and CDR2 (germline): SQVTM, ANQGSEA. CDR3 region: CSVEKQVYNEQFF. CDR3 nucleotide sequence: TGCAGCGTTGAGAAACAGGTCTACAATGAGCAGTTCTTC.

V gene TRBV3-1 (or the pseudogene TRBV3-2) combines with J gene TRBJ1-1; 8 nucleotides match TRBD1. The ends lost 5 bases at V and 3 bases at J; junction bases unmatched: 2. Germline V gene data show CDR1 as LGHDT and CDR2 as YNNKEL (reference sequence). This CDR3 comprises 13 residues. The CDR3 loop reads CASSTDRDTEAFF. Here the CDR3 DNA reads TGTGCCAGCAGCACGGACAGGGACACTGAAGCTTTCTTT.

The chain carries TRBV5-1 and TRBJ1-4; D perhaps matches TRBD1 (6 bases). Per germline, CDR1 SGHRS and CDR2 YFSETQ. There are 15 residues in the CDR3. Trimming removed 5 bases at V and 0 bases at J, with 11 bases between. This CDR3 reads CASRRTAATNEKLFF. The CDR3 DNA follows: TGCGCCAGCAGAAGGACAGCTGCAACTAATGAAAAACTGTTTTTT.

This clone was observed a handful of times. The CDR3 DNA is TGTGCCACCAGCAGAGACCACAGGAACACTGAAGCTTTCTTT. Translated, it gives CATSRDHRNTEAFF. The chain joins TRBV15 to TRBJ1-1; no clear D gene. From germline, CDR1 is LNHNV and CDR2 YYDKDF (reference sequence). The CDR3 is 14 amino acids. The V end was cut by 0 bases, the J end by 1 base, with 6 bases between.

CDR3 amino acids: CASSSGTGTLNTEAFF. The CDR3 coding sequence is TGTGCCAGCAGTTCCGGGACAGGGACTTTGAACACTGAAGCTTTCTTT. The chain joins TRBV6-6 to TRBJ1-1; 9 nucleotides match TRBD1. CDR1 is MNHNY and CDR2 is SVGAGI in the germline V gene (reference sequence). The CDR3 runs 16 residues. V shed 4 bases and J 0 bases; nucleotides not matched to a gene: 6.

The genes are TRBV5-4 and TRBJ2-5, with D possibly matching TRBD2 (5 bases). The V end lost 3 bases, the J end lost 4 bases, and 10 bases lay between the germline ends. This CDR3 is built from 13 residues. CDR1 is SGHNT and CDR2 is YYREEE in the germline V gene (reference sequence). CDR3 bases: TGTGCCAGCAGCTCCCGGGCGGGAGAGACCCAGTACTTC. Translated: CASSSRAGETQYF.

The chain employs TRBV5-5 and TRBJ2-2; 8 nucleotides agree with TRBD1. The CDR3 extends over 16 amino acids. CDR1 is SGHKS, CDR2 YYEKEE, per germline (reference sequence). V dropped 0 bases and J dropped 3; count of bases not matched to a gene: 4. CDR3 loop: CASSLGQGRYTGELFF. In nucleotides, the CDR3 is TGTGCCAGCAGCTTGGGACAGGGGAGGTACACCGGGGAGCTGTTTTTT.

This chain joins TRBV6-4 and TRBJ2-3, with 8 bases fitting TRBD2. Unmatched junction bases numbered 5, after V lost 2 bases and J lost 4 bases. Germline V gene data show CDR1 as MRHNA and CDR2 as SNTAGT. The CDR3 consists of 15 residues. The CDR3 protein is CASSDLAGGADTQYF. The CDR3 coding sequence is TGTGCCAGCAGTGACCTTGCGGGGGGTGCAGATACGCAGTATTTT.

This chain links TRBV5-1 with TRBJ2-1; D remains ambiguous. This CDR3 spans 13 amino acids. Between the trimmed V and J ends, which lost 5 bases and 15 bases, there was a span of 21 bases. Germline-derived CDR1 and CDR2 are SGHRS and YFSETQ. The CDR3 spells CASRLNLQTAWFF. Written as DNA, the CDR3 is TGCGCCAGCAGGCTCAACCTCCAAACAGCTTGGTTCTTC.

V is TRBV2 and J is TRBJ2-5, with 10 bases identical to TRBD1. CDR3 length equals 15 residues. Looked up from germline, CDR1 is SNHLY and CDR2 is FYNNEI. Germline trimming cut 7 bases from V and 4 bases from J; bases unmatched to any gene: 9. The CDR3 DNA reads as TGTGCCAGCACCCTAGACAGGGGGCTACGAGAGACCCAGTACTTC. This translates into CASTLDRGLRETQYF.

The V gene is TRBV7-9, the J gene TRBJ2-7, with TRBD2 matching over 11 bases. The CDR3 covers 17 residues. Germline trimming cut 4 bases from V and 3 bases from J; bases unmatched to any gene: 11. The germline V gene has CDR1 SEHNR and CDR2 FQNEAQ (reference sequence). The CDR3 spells CASSSNRGLADDYEQYF. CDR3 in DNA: TGTGCCAGCAGCTCGAACCGGGGACTAGCGGACGACTACGAGCAGTACTTC.

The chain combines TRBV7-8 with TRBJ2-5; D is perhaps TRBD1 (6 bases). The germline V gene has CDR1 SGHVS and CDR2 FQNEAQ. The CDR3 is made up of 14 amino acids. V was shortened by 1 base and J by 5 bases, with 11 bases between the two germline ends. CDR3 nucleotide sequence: TGTGCCAGCAGCTTAGGGGGGCCTCAGGAGACCCAGTACTTC. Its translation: CASSLGGPQETQYF.

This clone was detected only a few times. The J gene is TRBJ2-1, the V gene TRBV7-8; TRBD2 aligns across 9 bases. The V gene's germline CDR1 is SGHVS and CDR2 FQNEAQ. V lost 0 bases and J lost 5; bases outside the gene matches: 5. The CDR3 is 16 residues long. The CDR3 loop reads CASSLASGGAHNEQFF. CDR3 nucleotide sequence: TGTGCCAGCAGCTTAGCTAGCGGGGGAGCACACAATGAGCAGTTCTTC.

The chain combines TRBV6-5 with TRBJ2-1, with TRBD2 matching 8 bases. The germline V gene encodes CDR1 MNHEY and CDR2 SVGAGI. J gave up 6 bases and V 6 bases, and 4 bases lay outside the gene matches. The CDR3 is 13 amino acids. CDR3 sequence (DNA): TGTGCCAGCAGCTTCGGGACTAGCAATGAGCAGTTCTTC. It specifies CASSFGTSNEQFF.